This is a list of T cell receptor beta chains from one sample in a study of blood T cell repertoires in COVID-19. The repertoire was sequenced with immunoSEQ multiplex PCR; TCRdb's copy has only in-frame clones and lacks some. The sample holds roughly 310,000 clones, about nine tenths seen once. Material for sequencing was PBMCs or T cells enriched from blood (not recorded which). These receptors all come from a middle-aged woman who had recovered from COVID-19. CDR3s include the opening cysteine and the closing phenylalanine or tryptophan. A D gene is named only where the DNA matches it firmly. Some rows have no size entry. The others give once, few or many, or a class for an expanded clone.

.	TRBJ1-5	TRBD1	TRBV6-2/TRBV6-3	TGTGCCAGCAGTTGGACAGGAGCCGTAAATCAGCCCCAGCATTTT	CASSWTGAVNQPQHF
once	TRBJ1-5	TRBD1	TRBV27	TGTGCCAGCACCCCGACAGGGGGACTTCAGCCCCAGCATTTT	CASTPTGGLQPQHF
.	TRBJ1-2	TRBD1	TRBV19	TGTGCCAGTAGCCAGAGAGGGGGCGGCTATGGCTACACCTTC	CASSQRGGGYGYTF
.	TRBJ2-1	TRBD2	TRBV2	TGTGCCAGCACTCTTAGCGGGTGGATCAATGAGCAGTTCTTC	CASTLSGWINEQFF
.	TRBJ2-3	.	TRBV29-1	TGCAGCGTGTCCGGGAACCTTAATACGCAGTATTTT	CSVSGNLNTQYF
.	TRBJ2-7	TRBD2	TRBV19	TGTGCCAGTAGTATATATCCCCTACGGGCGGGGGATACCGGCGAGCAGTACTTC	CASSIYPLRAGDTGEQYF
.	TRBJ2-2	.	TRBV30	TGTGCCTGGACCACCCTACTAGCATCGGGGGAGCTGTTTTTT	CAWTTLLASGELFF
.	TRBJ1-6	TRBD1	TRBV6-5	TGTGCCAGCAGTTGGGACAGGGCCGCCTATAATTCACCCCTCCACTTT	CASSWDRAAYNSPLHF
few	TRBJ2-7	TRBD2	TRBV27	TGTGCCAGCAGTCGGGGGGGGGCGGGCTACGAGCAGTACTTC	CASSRGGAGYEQYF
once	TRBJ1-1	.	TRBV12-3/TRBV12-4	TGTGCCAGCGGTGGCGGGGACACTGAAGCTTTCTTT	CASGGGDTEAFF
.	TRBJ1-2	TRBD1	TRBV5-4	TGTGCCAGCAGCCCCTCCGGACAGGGTAGCTATGGCTACACCTTC	CASSPSGQGSYGYTF
.	TRBJ1-1	.	TRBV28	TGTGCCAGCAGTTTATTAACAGGGGAAGCTTTCTTT	CASSLLTGEAFF
few	TRBJ1-5	.	TRBV29-1	TGCAGCGTTGAAATGAGTTCCAATCAGCCCCAGCATTTT	CSVEMSSNQPQHF
.	TRBJ2-1	.	TRBV12-3/TRBV12-4	TGTGCCAGCAGTCCCGGACAGCTTGAGCAGTTCTTC	CASSPGQLEQFF
.	TRBJ1-2	.	TRBV10-3	TGTGCCATCAGTGGGGGAGACGCTAACTATGGCTACACCTTC	CAISGGDANYGYTF
.	TRBJ1-5	TRBD1	TRBV18	TGTGCCAGCTCACCTCGGGACAGCTCCAATCAGCCCCAGCATTTT	CASSPRDSSNQPQHF
.	TRBJ1-5	.	TRBV19	TGTGCCAGTGGGCTTGGTTATAGCAATCAGCCCCAGCATTTT	CASGLGYSNQPQHF
.	TRBJ1-3	.	TRBV28	TGTGCCAGCAGGGGAGGCAGGTGGGGAAACACCATATATTTT	CASRGGRWGNTIYF
.	TRBJ1-5	.	TRBV19	TGTGCCAGTACCTCAGGGGCCGGTCAGCCCCAGCATTTT	CASTSGAGQPQHF
.	TRBJ2-5	TRBD2	TRBV3-1/TRBV3-2	TGTGCCAGCAGCCAAAGGCCAGCGGGGTTTGGAGAGACCCAGTACTTC	CASSQRPAGFGETQYF
.	TRBJ2-7	.	TRBV7-3	TGTGCCAGCAGCCCCGCGGGGAATTCGGCCGAGCAGTACTTC	CASSPAGNSAEQYF
.	TRBJ1-3	.	TRBV3-1/TRBV3-2	TGTGCCAGCAGCCCCCCCAGGGAACCCTCTGGAAACACCATATATTTT	CASSPPREPSGNTIYF
.	TRBJ2-7	TRBD1	TRBV7-9	TGTGCCAGCAGCCAAGGGACAGAGCTCCTAATGGTGCAGTACTTC	CASSQGTELLMVQYF
.	TRBJ2-1	.	TRBV2	TGTGCCAGCAACCGGGGTTACAATGAGCAGTTCTTC	CASNRGYNEQFF
.	TRBJ2-7	.	TRBV7-9	TGTGCCAGCAGCTTAGCTGGCGGGGCCCTACACGAGCAGTACTTC	CASSLAGGALHEQYF
.	TRBJ2-2	.	TRBV5-1	TGCGCCAGCAGCTTGAGCGGGAACACCGGGGAGCTGTTTTTT	CASSLSGNTGELFF
.	TRBJ2-7	TRBD2	TRBV2	TGTGCCAGCTTGGCTAGCGGGGGCACCGATGGCTACGAGCAGTACTTC	CASLASGGTDGYEQYF
.	TRBJ2-7	.	TRBV6-5	TGTGCCAGCAGTTCCGACCGGGACTCCTACTACGAGCAGTACTTC	CASSSDRDSYYEQYF
.	TRBJ2-3	TRBD2	TRBV5-1	TGCGCCAGCAGCGGTAGCGGGGGGGCCGCAGATACGCAGTATTTT	CASSGSGGAADTQYF
.	TRBJ2-1	TRBD2	TRBV10-1	TGCGCCAGCTGGGGAGGATCTTGGGGCGGGAGTATCAATGAGCAGTTCTTC	CASWGGSWGGSINEQFF
once	TRBJ1-5	.	TRBV11-3	TGTGCCAGCAGCTTAGATAGTGGACTCAATCAGCCCCAGCATTTT	CASSLDSGLNQPQHF
.	TRBJ1-5	TRBD1	TRBV28	TGTGCCAGCACCGGACAGGGGGCTCAGCCCCAGCATTTT	CASTGQGAQPQHF
.	TRBJ2-3	TRBD1	TRBV2	TGTGCCAGCAGTACCGACAGGGGACTCACAGATACGCAGTATTTT	CASSTDRGLTDTQYF
.	TRBJ2-1	TRBD2	TRBV7-3	TGTGCCAGCAGCTTATTAGCGGGGGCTGGAAATGAGCAGTTCTTC	CASSLLAGAGNEQFF
.	TRBJ1-2	TRBD1	TRBV6-6	TGTGCCAGCAGGGGGGACAGTTCTAACTATGGCTACACCTTC	CASRGDSSNYGYTF
.	TRBJ1-1	.	TRBV28	TGTGCCAGCAGTTTGATGGTAAGAGGAACTGAAGCTTTCTTT	CASSLMVRGTEAFF
.	TRBJ2-1	.	TRBV11-2	TGTGCCAGCAGCTTAGGGGCCAATGAGCAGTTCTTC	CASSLGANEQFF
.	TRBJ1-2	.	TRBV6-1	TGTGCCAGCAGTGAAGTTACAGGGAACTATGGCTACACCTTC	CASSEVTGNYGYTF
.	TRBJ1-1	TRBD1	TRBV28	TGTGCCAGCAGTTTTTGGCAGGGGGCGGTCGGCACTGAAGCTTTCTTT	CASSFWQGAVGTEAFF
.	TRBJ1-1	TRBD1	TRBV7-3	TGTGCCAGCAGCCCCGGGACAGTTATGAACACTGAAGCTTTCTTT	CASSPGTVMNTEAFF
.	TRBJ2-3	TRBD2	TRBV19	TGTGCCAGTAGTCCTCAGCCTCCCCGACTAGCGGGAGCCAAAGATACGCAGTATTTT	CASSPQPPRLAGAKDTQYF
.	TRBJ2-2	.	TRBV5-1	TGCGCCAGCAGCTTCAGGACGAACACCGGGGAGCTGTTTTTT	CASSFRTNTGELFF
few	TRBJ2-3	TRBD2	TRBV28	TGTGCCAGCAGTTACAGGTTAGCGGGGGCCCCGGATACGCAGTATTTT	CASSYRLAGAPDTQYF
.	TRBJ2-5	TRBD1	TRBV28	TGTGCCAGCAGTTTCGGCAGGGGGGAGACCCAGTACTTC	CASSFGRGETQYF
once	TRBJ1-1	.	TRBV30	TGTGCCTGGCAGTCCAATCTGGACACTGAAGCTTTCTTT	CAWQSNLDTEAFF
.	TRBJ2-2	TRBD1	TRBV6-2/TRBV6-3	TGTGCCAGCAGCGGGACAGTCCCCGCCGGGGAGCTGTTTTTT	CASSGTVPAGELFF
.	TRBJ1-2	TRBD1	TRBV7-9	TGTGCCAGCAGCCGCGGACAGGGTCAGGGTGGCTACACCTTC	CASSRGQGQGGYTF
.	TRBJ1-4	.	TRBV7-9	TGTGCCAGCAGCTTAGGGGGGGAAGCTGAAAAACTGTTTTTT	CASSLGGEAEKLFF